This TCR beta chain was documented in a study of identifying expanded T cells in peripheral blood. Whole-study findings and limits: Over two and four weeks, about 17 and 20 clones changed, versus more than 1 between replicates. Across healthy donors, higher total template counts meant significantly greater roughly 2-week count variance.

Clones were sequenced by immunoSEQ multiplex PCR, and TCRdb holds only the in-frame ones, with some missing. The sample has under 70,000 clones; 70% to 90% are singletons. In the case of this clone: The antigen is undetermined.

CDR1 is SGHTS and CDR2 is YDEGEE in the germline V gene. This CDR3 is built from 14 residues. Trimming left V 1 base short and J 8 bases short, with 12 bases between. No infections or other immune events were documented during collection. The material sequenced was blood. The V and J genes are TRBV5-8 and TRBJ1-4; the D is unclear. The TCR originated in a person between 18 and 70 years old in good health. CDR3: CASSLIGMDEKLFF. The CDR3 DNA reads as TGTGCCAGCAGCTTGATAGGGATGGACGAAAAACTGTTTTTT.